This passage covers 31 T cell receptor beta chains from one sample sequenced in a study of blood T cell repertoires in COVID-19. The data were produced by immunoSEQ multiplex PCR, yet TCRdb's version contains in-frame clones alone and is incomplete. The profile shows 110,000 or so clones, about 87% of them singletons. The sequenced sample consisted of peripheral blood. These receptors were collected from a human donor in a cohort sampled during active COVID-19.

This rearrangement joins TRBV6-5 to TRBJ1-3; tentatively, D is TRBD1 (6 bases). Germline assignment: CDR1 MNHEY and CDR2 SVGAGI. This CDR3 is 15 amino acids long. The V end was cut by 5 bases, the J end by 0 bases, with 11 bases between. CDR3 protein: CASSRRQDSGNTIYF. DNA of the CDR3: TGTGCCAGCAGTCGGAGACAGGACTCTGGAAACACCATATATTTT.

The V call is TRBV19, the J call TRBJ1-6; no definite D call. Germline V gives CDR1 LNHDA, CDR2 SQIVND (reference sequence). V lost 10 bases to trimming and J lost 5 bases, with 18 bases between them. This CDR3 contains 15 residues. The CDR3: CATRQQPQDNSPLHF. In nucleotides, the CDR3 is TGTGCCACCCGGCAACAGCCGCAAGATAATTCACCCCTCCACTTT.

V and J are TRBV27 and TRBJ2-4; a possible D gene is TRBD2 (5 bases). The CDR3 sequence is 14 residues long. Trimming took 6 bases from V and 0 from J, leaving 9 bases between them. CDR1 MNHEY and CDR2 SMNVEV come from the germline V gene (reference sequence). This CDR3 reads CASRERAAKNIQYF. In nucleotides, the CDR3 is TGTGCCAGCAGGGAGAGGGCAGCCAAAAACATTCAGTACTTC.

The chain links TRBV28 to TRBJ1-5; 8 positions agree with TRBD1. This CDR3 has 14 amino acids. The germline V gene encodes CDR1 MDHEN and CDR2 SYDVKM. J gave up 0 bases and V 11 bases, and 6 bases lay outside the gene matches. This chain's CDR3 is CAWRGQGSNQPQHF. CDR3 in DNA: TGTGCCTGGAGAGGACAGGGTAGCAATCAGCCCCAGCATTTT.

V and J are TRBV7-6 and TRBJ1-5; D unclear. Trimming removed 1 base at V and 3 bases at J, with 4 bases between. The CDR3 covers 13 residues. The germline V gene encodes CDR1 SGHVS and CDR2 FNYEAQ. The CDR3 DNA reads as TGTGCCAGCAGCTTAGGTTACAATCAGCCCCAGCATTTT. Protein product: CASSLGYNQPQHF.

V and J are TRBV18 and TRBJ2-1; 10 nucleotides line up with TRBD1. The germline CDR1 and CDR2 sequences are KGHSH and LQKENI. The V gene end was trimmed by 3 bases and the J gene end by 2 bases; junction bases not matched to a gene: 10. This CDR3 contains 18 residues. CDR3: CASSPLPGTGVPYNEQFF. CDR3 bases: TGTGCCAGCTCACCGCTTCCGGGGACAGGGGTCCCCTACAATGAGCAGTTCTTC.

The J gene is TRBJ2-7, the V gene TRBV3-1 (or the pseudogene TRBV3-2); 8 nucleotides align to TRBD1. V was clipped by 4 bases and J by 2 bases; unmatched bases: 7. CDR1 is LGHDT and CDR2 is YNNKEL in the germline V gene (reference sequence). The CDR3 is 15 residues long. The CDR3 DNA reads TGTGCCAGCAGCCGACTCCCGGGACAGGCCTACGAGCAGTACTTC. It yields the protein CASSRLPGQAYEQYF.

V and J are TRBV6-5 and TRBJ2-5; 8 positions agree with TRBD1. The CDR3 is 13 amino acids. With V trimmed by 7 bases and J by 4 bases, 5 bases remained unmatched. Per the germline V gene, CDR1 is MNHEY and CDR2 is SVGAGI. CDR3 residues: CASTGQGIETQYF. In DNA form, the CDR3 reads TGTGCCAGCACCGGACAGGGAATAGAGACCCAGTACTTC.

The chain couples TRBV18 to TRBJ2-5, with 7 nucleotides matching TRBD1. V shed 2 bases, J shed 5 bases, and the junction held 11 bases outside the gene matches. The CDR3 is made up of 16 amino acids. CDR1 and CDR2 (germline): KGHSH, LQKENI. CDR3 DNA: TGTGCCAGCTCACCAGTTGTCAGGGGGTTTTGGGAGACCCAGTACTTC. It yields the protein CASSPVVRGFWETQYF.

J is TRBJ2-4 and V is TRBV3-1 (or the pseudogene TRBV3-2); TRBD2 agrees at 13 bases. Germline-derived CDR1 and CDR2 are LGHDT and YNNKEL (reference sequence). The CDR3 has 16 amino acids. Trimming cost V 1 base and J 7 bases; bases outside gene matches: 4. Here the CDR3 reads CASSQGTSGRLNIQYF. In DNA form, the CDR3 reads TGTGCCAGCAGCCAAGGGACTAGCGGGAGATTGAACATTCAGTACTTC.

In this sample, this clone turned up a few times. The chain couples TRBV4-2 to TRBJ1-5; D remains unclear. Deletions cut 1 base from V and 4 bases from J, with 8 bases between. Germline CDR1 reads LGHNA; CDR2 reads YNFKEQ. The CDR3 length is 14 residues. The CDR3 bases are TGTGCCAGCAGCCAAGTCGCGGTAAATCAGCCCCAGCATTTT. It codes for CASSQVAVNQPQHF.

V is TRBV19 and J is TRBJ1-1; TRBD1 matches 7 bases. Trimming took 3 bases from V and 1 from J; bases not matched to a gene: 5. Germline CDR1 and CDR2: LNHDA and SQIVND (reference sequence). CDR3 size: 15 residues. The CDR3 coding sequence is TGTGCCAGTAGTATCCCATGGACAGGGAACACTGAAGCTTTCTTT. It yields the protein CASSIPWTGNTEAFF.

This clone was observed once. V usage is TRBV6-5 and J usage is TRBJ2-5; possibly TRBD1 for D (7 bases). The CDR3 is made up of 15 amino acids. The V gene lost 0 bases and the J gene lost 5 bases, with 13 bases spanning the gap. Germline assignment: CDR1 MNHEY and CDR2 SVGAGI. CDR3: CASSYSSTGRETQYF. CDR3 coding DNA: TGTGCCAGCAGTTACTCCTCGACAGGGAGGGAGACCCAGTACTTC.

This sequence joins TRBV14 and TRBJ2-1; 10 bases are a match to TRBD2. After removal of 3 bases from V and 3 bases from J, the junction contained 5 bases not matched to a gene. The germline CDR1 and CDR2 sequences are SGHDN and FVKESK. The CDR3 covers 16 residues. The CDR3, as DNA: TGTGCCAGCAGCCACCGAGCGGGGGGGGTCTACAATGAGCAGTTCTTC. Translation: CASSHRAGGVYNEQFF.

Here the CDR3 DNA reads TGTGCCAGCTCCCTTATTCAGGGGGACTATGGCTACACCTTC. This gives the protein CASSLIQGDYGYTF. The chain links TRBV18 to TRBJ1-2, with TRBD1 matching 7 bases. Germline assignment: CDR1 KGHSH and CDR2 LQKENI. The CDR3 has 14 amino acids. Germline trimming cut 6 bases from V and 3 bases from J; bases unmatched to any gene: 7.

This clone was recorded only once. The rearrangement joins TRBV24-1 to TRBJ2-5; unclear D gene. Trimming left V 0 bases short and J 1 base short, with 8 bases between. CDR1 and CDR2 (germline): KGHDR, SFDVKD. The CDR3 consists of 15 residues. Here the CDR3 reads CATSDLRGSQETQYF. CDR3 nucleotide sequence: TGTGCCACCAGTGATTTGCGCGGAAGCCAAGAGACCCAGTACTTC.

To note about this clone: One end of the junction does not line up with germline, which may come from a read error. J is TRBJ2-7 and V is TRBV28, with 9 bases matching TRBD1. The CDR3 totals 16 residues. Germline CDR1 and CDR2: MDHEN and SYDVKM. CDR3 loop: CASSLWAGTGTYEQYF. The DNA of the CDR3 is TGTGCCAGCAGCTTATGGGCCGGGACAGGGACCTACGAGCAGTACTTC.

This chain uses TRBV11-1 with TRBJ2-1; D might be TRBD1 (7 bases). Germline values: CDR1 SGHAT, CDR2 FQDESV (reference sequence). V was clipped by 4 bases and J by 0 bases, with 10 bases between them. This CDR3 is 15 amino acids long. CDR3 nucleotide sequence: TGTGCCAGCAGCTCTCAGGGGGGCTCCTACAATGAGCAGTTCTTC. It is translated as CASSSQGGSYNEQFF.

In this sample, this clone turned up once. In DNA, the CDR3 is TGTGCCAGCAGCCAAGAACAAGCGGGAGGTCCCACCGGGGAGCTGTTTTTT. Its protein product is CASSQEQAGGPTGELFF. The V call is TRBV4-2, the J call TRBJ2-2; 9 nucleotides match TRBD2. Losses at the gene ends were 0 bases for V and 4 bases for J; bases not matched to a gene: 6. The CDR3 is 17 amino acids. Germline V lookup: CDR1 LGHNA, CDR2 YNFKEQ.

The V and J genes are TRBV9 and TRBJ2-2, with 12 bases matching TRBD1. Losses at the gene ends were 0 bases for V and 5 bases for J; bases not matched to a gene: 8. There are 18 residues in the CDR3. The germline V gene encodes CDR1 SGDLS and CDR2 YYNGEE. CDR3 protein: CASSVAQGTGGETGELFF. CDR3 in DNA: TGTGCCAGCAGCGTAGCGCAGGGGACAGGGGGCGAGACCGGGGAGCTGTTTTTT.

The count of this clone is one. The J gene is TRBJ2-7, the V gene TRBV4-1; TRBD1 aligns across 9 bases. The CDR3 runs to 16 residues. Germline assignment: CDR1 MGHRA and CDR2 YSYEKL. Losses at the gene ends were 1 base for V and 1 base for J; bases not matched to a gene: 5. The CDR3 DNA reads TGCGCCAGCAGCCAAGTGGCGGGACAGGGTTCCTACGAGCAGTACTTC. This gives the protein CASSQVAGQGSYEQYF.

The genes are TRBV27 and TRBJ2-1, with 8 bases aligning to TRBD1. Germline CDR1 and CDR2: MNHEY and SMNVEV (reference sequence). Trimming removed 7 bases from V and 5 bases from J; junction bases left unmatched: 13. The CDR3 contains 16 residues. CDR3 protein: CASTPSVWDRHNEQFF. The CDR3, as DNA: TGTGCCAGCACCCCGAGTGTTTGGGACAGGCACAATGAGCAGTTCTTC.

This clone appeared a single time. This chain uses TRBV18 with TRBJ1-3; 7 bases agree with TRBD1. J lost 1 base, V lost 2 bases, and 5 bases had no gene match. Germline V lookup: CDR1 KGHSH, CDR2 LQKENI. The CDR3 totals 16 residues. CDR3 nucleotides: TGTGCCAGCTCACCAGAATTACAGGGGTCTGGAAACACCATATATTTT. It yields the protein CASSPELQGSGNTIYF. Looking up the rest from reference TRBV18 and TRBJ1-3 gives the full variable domain: NAGVMQNPRHLVRRRGQEARLRCSPMKGHSHVYWYRQLPEEGLKFMVYLQKENIIDESGMPKERFSAEFPKEGPSILRIQQVVRGDSAAYFCASSPELQGSGNTIYFGEGSWLTVV.

The chain carries TRBV7-9 and TRBJ2-1; 8 bases line up with TRBD2. J lost 4 bases, V lost 1 base, and 6 bases had no gene match. This CDR3 comprises 16 residues. Germline V gene sequence: CDR1 SEHNR, CDR2 FQNEAQ (reference sequence). CDR3: CASSLGRPGGYNEQFF. The CDR3 bases are TGTGCCAGCAGCTTAGGTCGGCCGGGAGGGTACAATGAGCAGTTCTTC.

The gene calls are TRBV27 and TRBJ2-5; 14 bases agree with TRBD2. CDR1 and CDR2 from the germline V gene are MNHEY and SMNVEV (reference sequence). The CDR3 is 18 amino acids. J lost 4 bases, V lost 6 bases, and 13 bases had no gene match. DNA of the CDR3: TGTGCCAGCAGCGGATTAAGACTAGCGGGAGGGGGTCCAGAGACCCAGTACTTC. Amino acid sequence: CASSGLRLAGGGPETQYF.

V and J are TRBV18 and TRBJ1-6; D is ambiguous. Germline V gene data show CDR1 as KGHSH and CDR2 as LQKENI. Trimming removed 6 bases at V and 8 bases at J, with 11 bases between. CDR3 length equals 13 residues. CDR3: CASSPTGDSPLHF. CDR3 DNA sequence: TGTGCCAGCTCTCCAACCGGGGATTCACCCCTCCACTTT. Full variable domain (outside the CDR3, taken from reference TRBV18 and TRBJ1-6): NAGVMQNPRHLVRRRGQEARLRCSPMKGHSHVYWYRQLPEEGLKFMVYLQKENIIDESGMPKERFSAEFPKEGPSILRIQQVVRGDSAAYFCASSPTGDSPLHFGNGTRLTVT.

This chain joins TRBV5-6 and TRBJ1-5; 8 nucleotides line up with TRBD1. CDR1 and CDR2 from the germline V gene are SGHDT and YYEEEE. This CDR3 region has 15 residues. The V and J ends lost 2 bases and 0 bases, in that order; junction bases with no gene match: 1. The CDR3 DNA reads as TGTGCCAGCAGCTTAACAGGGGGTAGCAATCAGCCCCAGCATTTT. Translating it yields CASSLTGGSNQPQHF.

The chain uses TRBV5-6 and TRBJ1-1; weak D call: TRBD1 (5 bases). The CDR3 has 13 amino acids. CDR1 and CDR2 from the germline V gene are SGHDT and YYEEEE. The V end lost 4 bases, the J end lost 8 bases, and 15 bases lay between the germline ends. CDR3 protein: CASSKTVKGEAFF. CDR3 DNA sequence: TGTGCCAGCAGCAAGACAGTTAAAGGGGAAGCTTTCTTT. The full variable domain, rest sourced from reference TRBV5-6 and TRBJ1-1, is DAGVTQSPTHLIKTRGQQVTLRCSPKSGHDTVSWYQQALGQGPQFIFQYYEEEERQRGNFPDRFSGHQFPNYSSELNVNALLLGDSALYLCASSKTVKGEAFFGQGTRLTVV.

The J gene is TRBJ2-3, the V gene TRBV7-8; 11 nucleotides align to TRBD2. V lost 2 bases to trimming and J lost 3 bases; unmatched junction nucleotides: 1. CDR1 SGHVS and CDR2 FQNEAQ come from the germline V gene. The CDR3 is 15 residues long. The CDR3 is CASSLRTSGTDTQYF. DNA of the CDR3: TGTGCCAGCAGCTTAAGGACTAGCGGGACAGATACGCAGTATTTT.

The chain recombines TRBV12-3 or TRBV12-4 with TRBJ1-1; no firm D call. V was shortened by 2 bases and J by 6 bases, with 10 bases between the two germline ends. The CDR3 is 13 residues long. The CDR3 sequence: CASSLSRPSEAFF. The CDR3 region has the DNA TGTGCCAGCAGTTTATCTAGGCCCTCTGAAGCTTTCTTT.

The chain is built from TRBV4-1 and TRBJ1-2, with 8 nucleotides matching TRBD1. CDR1 and CDR2 (germline): MGHRA, YSYEKL. The V and J ends lost 7 bases and 2 bases, in that order; junction bases with no gene match: 9. The CDR3 extends over 15 amino acids. The CDR3 DNA follows: TGCGCCAGCAAAAGGGGACAGGATTTAAACTATGGCTACACCTTC. This codes for CASKRGQDLNYGYTF.